A single sample gave rise to the 18 T cell receptor beta chains below, sequenced in a study of identical twins listed by TCRdb under 2016. The method was 5' RACE. Data came from an Illumina HiSeq 2000. Through fastp at Q25 and MiXCR, TCRdb rebuilt clones from the public reads, retaining in-frame beta chains. Entries are consolidated by CDR3 protein sequence, retaining the most common genes and DNA. Recorded for this sample are 400,000 to 550,000 distinct CDR3 sequences; under 25% of them occurred a single time. 0.8% to 1% of the sample comes from the top ten. These same data were also listed under a study on T cells expressing NK-cell markers.

The sequencing input was CD4+ T cells sorted from blood. These receptors came from a woman aged 18-30 years in good health.

V gene TRBV20-1 combines with J gene TRBJ1-1; D unresolved. V lost 1 base, J lost 1 base, and 19 bases lay in between. In germline, CDR1 is DFQATT, CDR2 SNEGSKA (reference sequence). The length of the CDR3 is 17 residues. The CDR3 nucleotides read TGCAGTGCTAGAGCAACCATGTCTGTCCCCAAGAACACTGAAGCTTTCTTT. Amino acids: CSARATMSVPKNTEAFF.

In its sample, this clonotype was seen a few times. The genes are TRBV4-3 and TRBJ2-5, with D perhaps TRBD1 (6 bases). CDR1 and CDR2 from the germline V gene are LGHNA and YSLEER. V was clipped by 4 bases and J by 5 bases, with 11 bases between them. CDR3 length: 13 residues. The CDR3 region has the DNA TGCGCCAGCAGCCGCCAAAGGGGGGAGACCCAGTACTTC. Amino acids: CASSRQRGETQYF.

The chain combines TRBV27 with TRBJ2-3; possibly TRBD1 for D (5 bases). The CDR3 has 17 residues. The germline gives CDR1 MNHEY, CDR2 SMNVEV (reference sequence). Trimming shortened V by 1 base and J by 2 bases, and 16 bases separated the two germline ends. As DNA, the CDR3 is TGTGCCAGCAGTTTATTTTCCCTCGACAGTCCCACAGATACGCAGTATTTT. It encodes CASSLFSLDSPTDTQYF.

The chain is built from TRBV25-1 and TRBJ1-2; D is uncertain. Germline V gene data show CDR1 as MGHDK and CDR2 as SYGVNS. There are 12 residues in the CDR3. V lost 4 bases and J 4 bases, leaving 7 bases between the germline ends. DNA of the CDR3: TGTGCCAGCAGTGCTAGAGGCTATGGCTACACCTTC. Its translation is CASSARGYGYTF.

This clonotype occurred a few times. The chain recombines TRBV20-1 with TRBJ1-6; D possibly corresponds to TRBD1 (5 bases). This CDR3 comprises 13 residues. Germline-derived CDR1 and CDR2 are DFQATT and SNEGSKA (reference sequence). V was trimmed by 5 bases and J by 10 bases, leaving 15 bases between them. CDR3 in amino acids: CSAPIGASSPLHF. DNA of the CDR3: TGCAGTGCTCCGATAGGGGCGAGCTCACCCCTCCACTTT.

This clonotype was detected only a few times. The V and J genes are TRBV6-6 and TRBJ1-4; D unresolved. Germline lookup yields CDR1 MNHNY and CDR2 SVGAGI (reference sequence). Trimming took 8 bases from V and 0 from J, leaving 7 bases between them. The CDR3 has 13 amino acids. Written as DNA, the CDR3 is TGTGCCAGCGTCGGGGCAACTAATGAAAAACTGTTTTTT. Translating gives CASVGATNEKLFF.

This chain links TRBV18 with TRBJ2-7; D remains ambiguous. This CDR3 is 12 amino acids long. V was clipped by 3 bases and J by 6 bases, with 9 bases between them. Germline V CDR1 and CDR2: KGHSH, LQKENI. As DNA, the CDR3 is TGTGCCAGCTCACCCGGATTTACCGAGCAGTACTTC. Translated: CASSPGFTEQYF.

The chain joins TRBV20-1 to TRBJ1-1; 10 bases line up with TRBD1. Trimming took 3 bases from V and 10 from J; bases not matched to a gene: 8. The CDR3 sequence is 13 residues long. The V gene's germline CDR1 is DFQATT and CDR2 SNEGSKA (reference sequence). The CDR3 DNA reads TGCAGTGCTAGGGACAGGGGGATGCTGGGAGCTTTCTTT. Translating it yields CSARDRGMLGAFF.

The chain employs TRBV5-1 and TRBJ2-7; 7 bases agree with TRBD1. Germline-derived CDR1 and CDR2 are SGHRS and YFSETQ. Trimming cost V 2 bases and J 4 bases; bases outside gene matches: 9. The CDR3 contains 15 residues. CDR3 nucleotide sequence: TGCGCCAGCAGCTTTGAGACAGGGCGGCCGTACGAGCAGTACTTC. The encoded protein is CASSFETGRPYEQYF.

The chain combines TRBV2 with TRBJ2-3; the match to TRBD2 covers 9 bases. CDR3 size: 14 residues. The germline V gene encodes CDR1 SNHLY and CDR2 FYNNEI. J gave up 6 bases and V 8 bases, and 9 bases lay outside the gene matches. The CDR3 DNA reads as TGTGCCAGCCTCCTAGCGGGGTTTAGCGATACGCAGTATTTT. As protein: CASLLAGFSDTQYF.

V and J are TRBV11-2 and TRBJ2-7; D remains unclear. The CDR3 loop spans 17 amino acids. The V gene lost 1 base and the J gene lost 2 bases, with 18 bases spanning the gap. CDR1 SGHAT and CDR2 FQNNGV come from the germline V gene. In DNA form, the CDR3 reads TGTGCCAGCAGCTTAGGAGAGCCGGGCTCTGTCGCCTACGAGCAGTACTTC. It codes for CASSLGEPGSVAYEQYF.

In DNA, the CDR3 is TGTGCCAGCAGCTTCTCCGGGACTTGGACCAGAGGGGAGCTGTTTTTT. It codes for CASSFSGTWTRGELFF. The J gene is TRBJ2-2, the V gene TRBV7-9; D may be TRBD2 (6 bases). This CDR3 has 16 residues. Germline V gene data show CDR1 as SEHNR and CDR2 as FQNEAQ (reference sequence). The ends were cut back, 3 bases at V and 8 bases at J, with 19 bases in the middle.

This clonotype has ten or more counts. The chain joins TRBV20-1 to TRBJ2-5; D not resolved. The CDR3 loop spans 12 amino acids. Germline V gene lookup returns CDR1 DFQATT and CDR2 SNEGSKA (reference sequence). V dropped 3 bases and J dropped 9 bases, with 14 bases sitting between them. This CDR3 reads CSASLQDAAQYF. CDR3 bases: TGCAGTGCTAGCTTGCAGGACGCGGCCCAGTACTTC.

In its sample, this clonotype was seen a few times. This sequence joins TRBV2 and TRBJ2-5, with D possibly matching TRBD2 (7 bases). Germline-derived CDR1 and CDR2 are SNHLY and FYNNEI. With 5 bases removed from V and 2 bases from J, the gap between germline ends came to 15 bases. This CDR3 has 15 amino acids. The CDR3 region is CASSQERGGQETQYF. In DNA, the CDR3 is TGTGCCAGCAGTCAGGAGAGGGGGGGACAAGAGACCCAGTACTTC.

The rearrangement joins TRBV7-9 to TRBJ2-7; unclear D gene. CDR1 and CDR2 from the germline V gene are SEHNR and FQNEAQ (reference sequence). Between the trimmed V and J ends, which lost 6 bases and 3 bases, there was a span of 12 bases. The length of the CDR3 is 13 residues. The CDR3 loop reads CASSKGTHYEQYF. In DNA form, the CDR3 reads TGTGCCAGCAGTAAGGGTACCCACTACGAGCAGTACTTC.

The genes are TRBV4-3 and TRBJ2-4; possible D gene TRBD2, 6 bases. V lost 2 bases to trimming and J lost 0 bases, with 8 bases between them. The CDR3 consists of 15 residues. The germline gives CDR1 LGHNA, CDR2 YSLEER. CDR3 loop: CASSQQAGAKNIQYF. CDR3 in DNA: TGCGCCAGCAGCCAACAAGCGGGAGCCAAAAACATTCAGTACTTC.

The chain joins TRBV15 to TRBJ2-1; TRBD1 is a possible D gene (5 bases). CDR1 and CDR2 from the germline V gene are LNHNV and YYDKDF (reference sequence). The CDR3 loop spans 14 amino acids. V lost 4 bases and J 4 bases, leaving 11 bases between the germline ends. CDR3: CATSKQGWYNEQFF. For the CDR3, the DNA is TGTGCCACCAGCAAGCAGGGATGGTACAATGAGCAGTTCTTC.

This clonotype was counted a few times. The chain employs TRBV10-1 and TRBJ1-4; D is perhaps TRBD1 (5 bases). Germline V CDR1 and CDR2: WNHNN, SYGVQD (reference sequence). The CDR3 contains 13 residues. V lost 5 bases and J 6 bases, leaving 10 bases between the germline ends. In DNA form, the CDR3 reads TGCGCCAGCAGTTCGGGACGGCATGAAAAACTGTTTTTT. Its protein product is CASSSGRHEKLFF.